This T cell receptor (beta chain) appears in the sequencing data of a study of regulatory T cells in long-lasting Graves disease. Study-wide results and caveats: Reduced TCR diversity was observed in persistent Graves' patients versus newly diagnosed patients.

This CDR3 has 21 residues. V shed 2 bases, J shed 5 bases, and the junction held 16 bases outside the gene matches. Per germline, CDR1 SGHTA and CDR2 FQGNSA. Documented time point: newly diagnosed GD, antithyroid drugs for less than 3 months. Preparation of the TCR library used RNA extracted from PBMCs. An endocrinology department located in Xi'an, China, was where the patients came from. According to the study, TCR beta libraries were built with iRepertoire HTBI primers and CDR3-region Arm-PCR. TCRdb reprocessed the multiplex PCR reads with MiXCR, giving one entry per CDR3 protein. The sample shows about 520,000 distinct CDR3 sequences, about 12% of them seen only once. This clonotype was counted many times. The antigen is not known. The same data also went into a second study, on T cells in Graves' hyperthyroidism and ophthalmopathy. That source notes: For Graves' hyperthyroidism to be stable, ophthalmopathy could not progress within 18 months. The model predicted ophthalmopathy a median around six months before onset.

This TCR was sampled from a woman aged 25-40 years with Graves disease. The chain carries TRBV7-2 and TRBJ2-1, with TRBD2 identical over 15 bases. The sample consisted of peripheral blood mononuclear cells (PBMCs), taken at new diagnosis, from a patient treated with antithyroid drugs. CDR3 nucleotide sequence: TGTGCCAGCAGCTTAAATCTGCCGGGACTAGCGGGAGGAGGGGGCCACAATGAGCAGTTCTTC. Residues: CASSLNLPGLAGGGGHNEQFF.